Sequencing of this T cell receptor (beta chain) was carried out in a study of blood T cell repertoires in COVID-19. Study as a whole: Samples came from the United States, Italy and Spain, spanning acute and convalescent COVID-19. PBMCs, B-cell-depleted T cells, or T cells were the source of the cDNA or gDNA that made up the material.

In the original analysis: Reference gene primer amplification gave estimated nucleated cell counts. The table came from immunoSEQ multiplex PCR; TCRdb's copy has only in-frame clones and leaves some out. The DNA was the basis for D and trimming; V, J and clone size are from that table. The sample has about 120,000 clones; 88% are singletons. Germline CDR1 SGHRS, CDR2 YFSETQ. The trim removed 0 bases at V and 2 bases at J, leaving 4 bases unmatched. This CDR3 has 16 amino acids. The source of this sequence is a human donor in a cohort sampled during active COVID-19. The chain links TRBV5-1 to TRBJ2-5; TRBD2 matches 10 bases. Material: peripheral blood. CDR3 in amino acids: CASSLASSGGQETQYF. CDR3 in DNA: TGCGCCAGCAGCTTGGCCTCTAGCGGGGGACAAGAGACCCAGTACTTC.